This T cell receptor beta chain comes out of a study of cytomegalovirus exposure and HLA in healthy donors. Whole-study context: Within an early data release were about 85 million unique TCRs drawn from HLA-typed donors.

Study results and limitations: When analyzed later, a missense DCLRE1C variant was found to be linked to TCR beta V- and J-gene trimming. Available immune exposure information covered CMV serostatus only. Across all donors, roughly uniform sequencing depth was an assumption of the presence/absence analyses.

The PCR ran on 60 Vbeta and 13 Jbeta primers. Sequencing was performed with immunoSEQ multiplex PCR; in TCRdb, only in-frame clones are kept and a portion is missing. This table has 150,000 to 200,000 clones, about 80% appearing once. This CDR3 has 14 amino acids. Trimming stripped 4 bases from V and 0 bases from J, with 9 bases between. The V gene's germline CDR1 is MNHNS and CDR2 SASEGT. A few counts support this clone. What it binds is unknown. The clonotype originates from a woman aged 40 to 50 in good health and CMV-seronegative. Sample: PBMCs. The chain links TRBV6-1 to TRBJ1-2; tentatively, D is TRBD1 (5 bases). The CDR3 loop is CASSVRGSNYGYTF. The CDR3, as DNA: TGTGCCAGCAGTGTTAGGGGATCTAACTATGGCTACACCTTC.